The clone carrying this T cell receptor (beta chain) showed up just a few times. No antigen is known for it. The entry originates in a study of T cell repertoires in cytomegalovirus infection. TCRdb reprocessed the reads with MiXCR, giving one entry per CDR3 protein. In the table there are hundreds of thousands of distinct CDR3 sequences, 30% to 40% of which are singletons. Trimming cost V 6 bases and J 1 base; bases outside gene matches: 5. The length of the CDR3 is 14 residues. CDR1 is MNHEY and CDR2 is SVGAGI in the germline V gene. This receptor was identified in a human donor in good health (CMV status not recorded). Some clones in this sample may be carry-over from other donors' samples. The material sequenced was cultured CD8+ T cells from PBMCs, taken from culture after CMV antigen stimulation. This chain links TRBV6-5 with TRBJ2-5; the match to TRBD1 covers 7 bases. CDR3 DNA sequence: TGTGCCAGCAGGAACCGGGACAGCCAAGAGACCCAGTACTTC. As protein: CASRNRDSQETQYF.